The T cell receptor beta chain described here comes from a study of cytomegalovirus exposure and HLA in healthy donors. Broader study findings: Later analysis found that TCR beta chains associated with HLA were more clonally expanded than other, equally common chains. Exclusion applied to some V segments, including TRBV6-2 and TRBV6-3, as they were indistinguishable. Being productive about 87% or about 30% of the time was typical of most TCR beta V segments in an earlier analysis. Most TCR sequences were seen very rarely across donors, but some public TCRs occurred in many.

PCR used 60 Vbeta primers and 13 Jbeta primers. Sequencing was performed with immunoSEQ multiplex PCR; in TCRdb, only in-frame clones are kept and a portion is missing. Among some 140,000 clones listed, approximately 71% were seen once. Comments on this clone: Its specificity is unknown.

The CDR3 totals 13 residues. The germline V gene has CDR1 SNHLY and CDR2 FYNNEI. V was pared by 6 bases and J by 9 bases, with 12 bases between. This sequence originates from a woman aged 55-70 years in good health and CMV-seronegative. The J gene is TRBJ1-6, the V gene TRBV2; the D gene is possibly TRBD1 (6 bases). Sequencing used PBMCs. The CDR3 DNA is TGTGCCAGCAGGGGCGAAGGGGGTTCACCCCTCCACTTT. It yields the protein CASRGEGGSPLHF.